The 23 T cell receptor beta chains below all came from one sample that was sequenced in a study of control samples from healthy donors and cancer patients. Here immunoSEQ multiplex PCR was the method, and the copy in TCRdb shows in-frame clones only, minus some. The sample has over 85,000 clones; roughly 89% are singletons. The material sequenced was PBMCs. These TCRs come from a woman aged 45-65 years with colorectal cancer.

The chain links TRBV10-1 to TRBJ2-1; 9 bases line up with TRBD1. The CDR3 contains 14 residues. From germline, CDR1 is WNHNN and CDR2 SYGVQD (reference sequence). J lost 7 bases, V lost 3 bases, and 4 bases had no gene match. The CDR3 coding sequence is TGCGCCAGCAGTGAAGGGACAGGGAAGAATGAGCAGTTCTTC. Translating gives CASSEGTGKNEQFF.

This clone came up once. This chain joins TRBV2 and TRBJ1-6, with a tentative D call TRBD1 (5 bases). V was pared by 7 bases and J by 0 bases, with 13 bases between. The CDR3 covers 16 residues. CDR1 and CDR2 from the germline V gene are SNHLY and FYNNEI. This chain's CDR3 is CASKGTGGSYNSPLHF. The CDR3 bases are TGTGCCAGCAAAGGGACGGGTGGCTCCTATAATTCACCCCTCCACTTT.

The chain's CDR3 is CASSEPSFEQYV. The CDR3 DNA is TGTGCCAGCAGTGAACCCTCTTTCGAGCAGTACGTC. This sequence joins TRBV6-1 and TRBJ2-7, with unresolved D. Trimming stripped 2 bases from V and 6 bases from J, with 8 bases between. The CDR3 sequence is 12 residues long. Looked up from germline, CDR1 is MNHNS and CDR2 is SASEGT.

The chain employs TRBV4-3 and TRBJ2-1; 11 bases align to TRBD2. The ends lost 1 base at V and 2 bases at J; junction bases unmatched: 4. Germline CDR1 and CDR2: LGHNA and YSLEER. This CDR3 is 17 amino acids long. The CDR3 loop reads CASSQAFSGGAYNEQFF. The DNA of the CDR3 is TGCGCCAGCAGCCAAGCTTTTAGCGGGGGGGCCTACAATGAGCAGTTCTTC.

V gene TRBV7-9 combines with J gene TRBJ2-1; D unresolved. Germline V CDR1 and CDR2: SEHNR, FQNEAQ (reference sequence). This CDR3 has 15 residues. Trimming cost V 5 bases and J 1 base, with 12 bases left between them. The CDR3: CASSDKGGSYNEQFF. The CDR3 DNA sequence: TGTGCCAGCAGCGATAAGGGCGGTTCCTACAATGAGCAGTTCTTC.

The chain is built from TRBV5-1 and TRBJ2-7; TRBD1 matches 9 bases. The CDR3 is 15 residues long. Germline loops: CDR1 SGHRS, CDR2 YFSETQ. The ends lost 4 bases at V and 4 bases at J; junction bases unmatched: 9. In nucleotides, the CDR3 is TGCGCCAGCAGCGCGGGACAGGGTCGGGGTTACGAGCAGTACGTC. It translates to CASSAGQGRGYEQYV.

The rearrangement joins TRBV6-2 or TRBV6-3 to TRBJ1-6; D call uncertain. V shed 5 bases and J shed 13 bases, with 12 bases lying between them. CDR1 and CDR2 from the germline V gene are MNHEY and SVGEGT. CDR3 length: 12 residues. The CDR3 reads CASSPTSSPLHF. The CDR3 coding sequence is TGTGCCAGCAGTCCGACGAGCAGCCCCCTCCACTTT.

CDR3 loop: CASSPSDRGSGNTIYF. Written as DNA, the CDR3 is TGTGCCAGCAGCCCATCGGACAGGGGCTCTGGAAACACCATATATTTT. This sequence joins TRBV3-1 (or the pseudogene TRBV3-2) and TRBJ1-3; 9 bases are a match to TRBD1. The V segment lost 4 bases and the J segment 0 bases; nucleotides outside the gene matches: 4. The germline V gene encodes CDR1 LGHDT and CDR2 YNNKEL (reference sequence). The CDR3 contains 16 residues.

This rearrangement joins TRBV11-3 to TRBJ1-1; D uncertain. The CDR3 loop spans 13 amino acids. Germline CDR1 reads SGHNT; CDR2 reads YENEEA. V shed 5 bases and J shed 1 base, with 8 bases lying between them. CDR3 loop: CASSAGGNTEAFF. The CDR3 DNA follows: TGTGCCAGCAGCGCAGGTGGGAACACTGAAGCTTTCTTT.

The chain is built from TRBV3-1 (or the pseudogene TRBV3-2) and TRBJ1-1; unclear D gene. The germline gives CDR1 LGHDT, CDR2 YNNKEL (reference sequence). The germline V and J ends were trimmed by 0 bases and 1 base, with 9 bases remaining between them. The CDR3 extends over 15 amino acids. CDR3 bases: TGTGCCAGCAGCCAAGAGGCAGGTGGGAACACTGAAGCTTTCTTT. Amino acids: CASSQEAGGNTEAFF.

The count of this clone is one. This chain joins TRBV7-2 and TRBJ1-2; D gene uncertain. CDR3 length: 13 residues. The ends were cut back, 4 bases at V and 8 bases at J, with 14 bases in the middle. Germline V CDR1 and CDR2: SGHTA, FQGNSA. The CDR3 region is CASSSYTRGGYTF. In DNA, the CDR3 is TGTGCCAGCAGCTCATACACCAGAGGAGGCTACACCTTC.

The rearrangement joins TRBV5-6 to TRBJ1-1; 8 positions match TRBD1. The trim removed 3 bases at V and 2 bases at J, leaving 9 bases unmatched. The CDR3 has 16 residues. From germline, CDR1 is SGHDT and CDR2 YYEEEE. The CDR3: CASSYRQGPTNTEAFF. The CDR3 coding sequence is TGTGCCAGCAGCTACCGACAGGGGCCAACCAACACTGAAGCTTTCTTT.

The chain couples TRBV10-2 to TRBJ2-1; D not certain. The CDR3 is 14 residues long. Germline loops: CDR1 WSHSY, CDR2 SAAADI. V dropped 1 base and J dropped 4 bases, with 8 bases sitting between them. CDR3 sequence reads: CASSEYQLYNEQFF. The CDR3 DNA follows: TGCGCCAGCAGTGAGTATCAGCTTTACAATGAGCAGTTCTTC.

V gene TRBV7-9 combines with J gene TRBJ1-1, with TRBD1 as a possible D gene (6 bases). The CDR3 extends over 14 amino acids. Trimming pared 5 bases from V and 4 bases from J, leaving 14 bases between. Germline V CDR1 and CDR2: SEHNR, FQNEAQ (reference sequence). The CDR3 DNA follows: TGTGCCAGCAGCGACCGGGCCAGGGGCACTGAAGCTTTCTTT. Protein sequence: CASSDRARGTEAFF. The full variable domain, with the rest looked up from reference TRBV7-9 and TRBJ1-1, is DTGVSQNPRHKITKRGQNVTFRCDPISEHNRLYWYRQTLGQGPEFLTYFQNEAQLEKSRLLSDRFSAERPKGSFSTLEIQRTEQGDSAMYLCASSDRARGTEAFFGQGTRLTVV.

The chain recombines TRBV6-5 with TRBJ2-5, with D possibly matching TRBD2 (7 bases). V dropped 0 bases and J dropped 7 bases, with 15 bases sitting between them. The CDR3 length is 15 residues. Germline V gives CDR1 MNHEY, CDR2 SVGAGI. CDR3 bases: TGTGCCAGCAGTTACTCTCGGGGGGCGGCTGGGACCCAGTACTTC. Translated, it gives CASSYSRGAAGTQYF.

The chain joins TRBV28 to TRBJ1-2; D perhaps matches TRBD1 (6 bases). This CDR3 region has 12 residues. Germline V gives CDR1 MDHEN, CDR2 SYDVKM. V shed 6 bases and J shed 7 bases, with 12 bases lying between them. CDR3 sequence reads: CASRKIQGGYTF. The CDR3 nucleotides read TGTGCCAGCAGGAAGATACAGGGTGGCTACACCTTC.

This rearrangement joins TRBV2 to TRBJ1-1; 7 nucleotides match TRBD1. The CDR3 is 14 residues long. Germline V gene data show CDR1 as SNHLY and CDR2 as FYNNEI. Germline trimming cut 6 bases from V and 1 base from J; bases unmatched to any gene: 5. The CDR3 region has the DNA TGTGCCAGCAGCCTAACAGGGGCGAACACTGAAGCTTTCTTT. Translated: CASSLTGANTEAFF.

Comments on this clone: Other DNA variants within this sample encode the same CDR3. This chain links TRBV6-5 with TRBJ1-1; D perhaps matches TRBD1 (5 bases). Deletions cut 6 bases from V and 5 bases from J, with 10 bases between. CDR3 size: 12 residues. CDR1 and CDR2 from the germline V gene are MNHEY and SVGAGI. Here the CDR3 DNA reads TGTGCCAGCAGCCCCGGGGGGACTGAAGCTTTCTTT. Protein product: CASSPGGTEAFF.

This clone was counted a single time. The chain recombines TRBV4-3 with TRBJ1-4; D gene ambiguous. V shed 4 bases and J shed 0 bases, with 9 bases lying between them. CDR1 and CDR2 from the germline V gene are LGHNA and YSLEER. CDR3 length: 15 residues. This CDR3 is CASSLGVATNEKLFF. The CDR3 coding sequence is TGCGCCAGCAGCCTCGGAGTTGCAACTAATGAAAAACTGTTTTTT.

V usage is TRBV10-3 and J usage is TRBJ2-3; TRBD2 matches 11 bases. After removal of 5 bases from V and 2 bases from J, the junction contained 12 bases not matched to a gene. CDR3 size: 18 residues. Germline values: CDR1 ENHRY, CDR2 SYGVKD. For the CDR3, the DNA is TGTGCCATCAGTATAATGCAGACTAGCGGGGCCCTCACAGATACGCAGTATTTT. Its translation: CAISIMQTSGALTDTQYF.

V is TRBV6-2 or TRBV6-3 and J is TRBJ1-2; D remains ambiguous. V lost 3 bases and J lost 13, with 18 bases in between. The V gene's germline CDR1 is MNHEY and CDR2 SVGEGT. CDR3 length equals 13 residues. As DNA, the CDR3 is TGTGCCAGCAGTTATTCGCCGTCATCCTGGGGCACCTTC. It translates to CASSYSPSSWGTF.

The CDR3 loop is CASSLGQGIGDYGYTF. CDR3 bases: TGCGCCAGCAGCCTGGGACAGGGGATAGGAGACTATGGCTACACCTTC. The rearrangement joins TRBV5-1 to TRBJ1-2; 10 positions agree with TRBD1. V trimming: 4 bases; J trimming: 3 bases; junction bases outside the gene matches: 9. The CDR3 contains 16 residues. The germline V gene has CDR1 SGHRS and CDR2 YFSETQ.

The CDR3 loop reads CASSDHSISGNTIYF. The CDR3 DNA sequence: TGCGCCAGCAGTGACCACAGCATCTCTGGAAACACCATATATTTT. The V call is TRBV10-1, the J call TRBJ1-3, with D uncertain. This CDR3 spans 15 amino acids. V dropped 3 bases and J dropped 0 bases, with 9 bases sitting between them. Germline assignment: CDR1 WNHNN and CDR2 SYGVQD (reference sequence).